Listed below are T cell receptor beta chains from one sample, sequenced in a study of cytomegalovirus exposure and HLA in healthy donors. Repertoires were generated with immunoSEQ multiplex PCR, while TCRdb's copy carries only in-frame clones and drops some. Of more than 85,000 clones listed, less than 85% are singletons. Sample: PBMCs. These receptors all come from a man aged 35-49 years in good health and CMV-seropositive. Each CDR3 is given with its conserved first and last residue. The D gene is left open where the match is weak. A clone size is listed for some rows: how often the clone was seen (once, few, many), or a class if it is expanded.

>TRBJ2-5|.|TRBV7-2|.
CASSTGETQYF
TGTGCCAGCAGCACAGGGGAGACCCAGTACTTC
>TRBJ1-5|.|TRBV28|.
CASSLPQGIQPQHF
TGTGCCAGCAGTTTACCGCAGGGGATCCAGCCCCAGCATTTT
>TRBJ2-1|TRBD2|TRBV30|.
CAWSNPGSGSAYNEQFF
TGTGCCTGGAGCAATCCGGGGAGCGGGAGTGCCTACAATGAGCAGTTCTTC
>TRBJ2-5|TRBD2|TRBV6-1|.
CANGGGETQYF
TGTGCCAATGGGGGAGGGGAGACCCAGTACTTC
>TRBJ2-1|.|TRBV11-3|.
CASSALGAGASYNEQFF
TGTGCCAGCAGCGCCCTAGGGGCAGGGGCGTCCTACAATGAGCAGTTCTTC
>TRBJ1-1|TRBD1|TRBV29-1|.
CSARDRVGIEAFF
TGCAGCGCCCGGGACAGGGTTGGGATTGAAGCTTTCTTT
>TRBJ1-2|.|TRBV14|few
CASSQDMAGGASGYTF
TGTGCCAGCAGCCAAGATATGGCGGGAGGGGCCAGTGGCTACACCTTC
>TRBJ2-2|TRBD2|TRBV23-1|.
CASSQSGGGAISGRSNTGELFF
TGCGCCAGCAGTCAATCCGGTGGGGGGGCGATTAGCGGGAGATCGAACACCGGGGAGCTGTTTTTT
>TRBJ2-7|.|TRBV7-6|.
CASSAAGVAKQYF
TGTGCCAGCAGCGCGGCCGGGGTAGCAAAGCAGTACTTC
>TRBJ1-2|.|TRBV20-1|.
CSVGYRDGYTF
TGCAGTGTCGGGTACAGGGACGGCTACACCTTC
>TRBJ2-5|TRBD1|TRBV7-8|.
CASSLKGGTGPPGTQYF
TGTGCCAGCAGCTTAAAGGGCGGGACAGGCCCCCCAGGGACCCAGTACTTC
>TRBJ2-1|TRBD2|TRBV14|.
CASSQDPPSGPYNEQFF
TGTGCCAGCAGCCAAGATCCCCCTAGCGGCCCCTACAATGAGCAGTTCTTC
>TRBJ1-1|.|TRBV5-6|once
CASSSGEAEAFF
TGTGCCAGCAGCTCAGGGGAAGCTGAAGCTTTCTTT
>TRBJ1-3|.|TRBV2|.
CASRQVPFSGNTIYF
TGTGCCAGCAGACAGGTACCCTTCTCTGGAAACACCATATATTTT
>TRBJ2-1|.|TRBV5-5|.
CASSLQGLNEQFF
TGTGCCAGCAGCTTGCAGGGTCTCAATGAGCAGTTCTTC
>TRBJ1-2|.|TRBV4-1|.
CASTSGAGDGYTF
TGCGCCAGCACTTCAGGGGCGGGGGATGGCTACACCTTC
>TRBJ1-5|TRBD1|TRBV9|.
CASSVGQGAYEPQHF
TGTGCCAGCAGCGTAGGACAGGGGGCGTATGAGCCCCAGCATTTT
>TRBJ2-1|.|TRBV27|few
CASRGRDSLVEQFF
TGTGCCAGCAGGGGGCGGGACTCTCTCGTTGAGCAGTTCTTC
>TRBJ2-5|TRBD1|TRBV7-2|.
CASVGRAPATGGQYF
TGTGCCAGCGTGGGAAGGGCACCGGCGACAGGGGGCCAGTACTTC
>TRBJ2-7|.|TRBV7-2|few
CASSLEAGDTYEQYF
TGTGCCAGCAGCTTAGAGGCAGGCGATACCTACGAGCAGTACTTC
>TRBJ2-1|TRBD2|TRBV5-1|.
CASSRTSGGSSYNEQFF
TGCGCCAGCAGCCGGACTAGCGGGGGAAGCTCCTACAATGAGCAGTTCTTC
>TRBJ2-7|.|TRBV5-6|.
CASSTGLSAYEQYF
TGTGCCAGCAGCACCGGTTTAAGCGCCTACGAGCAGTACTTC
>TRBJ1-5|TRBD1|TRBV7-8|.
CASSPTLGQGGQPQHF
TGTGCCAGCAGCCCCACCCTGGGACAGGGTGGGCAGCCCCAGCATTTT
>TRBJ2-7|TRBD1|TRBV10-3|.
CAITGTGFEQYF
TGTGCCATAACCGGGACAGGGTTCGAGCAGTACTTC
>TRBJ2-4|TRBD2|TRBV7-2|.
CASSFSQGASGVNIQYF
TGTGCCAGCAGCTTTTCCCAAGGGGCTAGCGGGGTGAACATTCAGTACTTC
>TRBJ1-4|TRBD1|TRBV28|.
CASSRTGQNEKLFF
TGTGCCAGCAGCCGGACAGGGCAGAATGAAAAACTGTTTTTT
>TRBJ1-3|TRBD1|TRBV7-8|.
CASSYRGLSGNTIYF
TGTGCCAGCAGCTACAGGGGCCTCTCTGGAAACACCATATATTTT
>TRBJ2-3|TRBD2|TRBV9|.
CASSPGSSGGADTQYF
TGTGCCAGCTCCCCAGGCAGTAGCGGGGGGGCAGATACGCAGTATTTT